One sample yielded the 12 T cell receptor beta chains listed below, sequenced in a study of PD-L1 blockade in urothelial cancer. Sample time point: pretreatment peripheral blood. Produced via immunoSEQ multiplex PCR; TCRdb's table is partial and in-frame only. The sample records tens of thousands of clones, about nine tenths being singletons. The sequencing used PBMCs, collected around atezolizumab (anti-PD-L1) treatment. These receptors were taken from a woman aged 60-75 years with urothelial cancer.

The chain has TRBV2 and TRBJ2-7, with 7 positions matching TRBD2. J gave up 0 bases and V 7 bases, and 15 bases lay outside the gene matches. This CDR3 contains 17 residues. Germline CDR1 is SNHLY and CDR2 is FYNNEI. CDR3 sequence (DNA): TGTGCCAGCACTACTCCCAAAAACGGGGGGAGCTCCTACGAGCAGTACTTC. It translates to CASTTPKNGGSSYEQYF.

V is TRBV18 and J is TRBJ2-2; 11 bases match TRBD1. Trimming cost V 6 bases and J 2 bases; bases outside gene matches: 5. In germline, CDR1 is KGHSH, CDR2 LQKENI. The CDR3 is made up of 16 amino acids. CDR3 in DNA: TGTGCCAGCTCGGACAGGGGGCGTCTAAACACCGGGGAGCTGTTTTTT. It translates to CASSDRGRLNTGELFF.

The chain has TRBV2 and TRBJ2-1; 8 nucleotides match TRBD2. The CDR3 is 15 residues long. The germline CDR1 and CDR2 sequences are SNHLY and FYNNEI. The J segment lost 3 bases and the V segment lost 3 bases, leaving 4 bases of the junction unmatched. CDR3 loop: CASSDRAGDYNEQFF. Written as DNA, the CDR3 is TGTGCCAGCAGTGATAGAGCGGGAGACTACAATGAGCAGTTCTTC.

J is TRBJ2-5 and V is TRBV5-1, with a possible D match to TRBD2 (6 bases). Per germline, CDR1 SGHRS and CDR2 YFSETQ. CDR3 length: 15 residues. The V and J ends lost 4 bases and 5 bases respectively, with 18 bases between them. The CDR3 loop reads CASSRSAGQSETQYF. CDR3 nucleotide sequence: TGCGCCAGCAGCCGTTCTGCGGGGCAGAGTGAGACCCAGTACTTC.

J is TRBJ2-5 and V is TRBV25-1; the match to TRBD1 covers 9 bases. Germline V gene lookup returns CDR1 MGHDK and CDR2 SYGVNS. The V gene end was trimmed by 5 bases and the J gene end by 3 bases; junction bases not matched to a gene: 13. This CDR3 is 17 amino acids long. The chain's CDR3 is CASSSGTGTPRKETQYF. Here the CDR3 DNA reads TGTGCCAGCAGTTCCGGGACAGGGACGCCTCGGAAAGAGACCCAGTACTTC.

The rearrangement uses TRBV27 and TRBJ1-1; TRBD1 matches at 8 bases. Trimming cost V 5 bases and J 4 bases; bases outside gene matches: 6. The V gene's germline CDR1 is MNHEY and CDR2 SMNVEV (reference sequence). This CDR3 has 14 residues. The CDR3 DNA reads as TGTGCCAGCAGTCAACAGGGGGTGTTCACTGAAGCTTTCTTT. Its translation is CASSQQGVFTEAFF.

This clone has only one observation. V gene TRBV11-1 combines with J gene TRBJ2-7; 10 bases align to TRBD1. Germline lookup yields CDR1 SGHAT and CDR2 FQDESV (reference sequence). The CDR3 spans 14 residues. J lost 2 bases, V lost 3 bases, and 1 base had no gene match. CDR3 amino acids: CASSLGTGAYEQYF. The CDR3, as DNA: TGTGCCAGCAGCTTGGGGACAGGGGCCTACGAGCAGTACTTC.

The chain links TRBV7-6 to TRBJ1-2; TRBD1 is a possible D gene (6 bases). From germline, CDR1 is SGHVS and CDR2 FNYEAQ. Trimming pared 1 base from V and 6 bases from J, leaving 15 bases between. The CDR3 extends over 15 amino acids. The CDR3 spells CASSLELGAVHGYTF. The CDR3 nucleotides read TGTGCCAGCAGCTTAGAGTTGGGGGCGGTCCATGGCTACACCTTC. Together with reference TRBV7-6 and TRBJ1-2, the CDR3 gives the full variable domain: GAGVSQSPRYKVTKRGQDVALRCDPISGHVSLYWYRQALGQGPEFLTYFNYEAQQDKSGLPNDRFSAERPEGSISTLTIQRTEQRDSAMYRCASSLELGAVHGYTFGSGTRLTVV.

The chain joins TRBV5-1 to TRBJ2-1, with a tentative D call TRBD2 (6 bases). The length of the CDR3 is 20 residues. In germline, CDR1 is SGHRS, CDR2 YFSETQ. V was pared by 3 bases and J by 4 bases, with 29 bases between. The CDR3 bases are TGCGCCAGCAGCTCGACCCTGTTCGGACTACCCCGAGAGGATTACAATGAGCAGTTCTTC. It translates to CASSSTLFGLPREDYNEQFF.

The gene calls are TRBV5-1 and TRBJ2-2; no firm D call. Trimming removed 0 bases at V and 4 bases at J, with 4 bases between. There are 13 residues in the CDR3. From germline, CDR1 is SGHRS and CDR2 YFSETQ. The CDR3 nucleotides are TGCGCCAGCAGCTTGGCTAGCACCGGGGAGCTGTTTTTT. Encoded protein: CASSLASTGELFF.

V is TRBV18 and J is TRBJ2-1; 11 nucleotides agree with TRBD2. Germline values: CDR1 KGHSH, CDR2 LQKENI. V trimming: 3 bases; J trimming: 0 bases; junction bases outside the gene matches: 1. This CDR3 has 16 residues. The CDR3 nucleotides read TGTGCCAGCTCACCGGGGACTAGCGGCTCCTACAATGAGCAGTTCTTC. As protein: CASSPGTSGSYNEQFF.

The chain joins TRBV28 to TRBJ1-1, with unresolved D. The CDR3 has 15 amino acids. The V gene's germline CDR1 is MDHEN and CDR2 SYDVKM. Between the trimmed V and J ends, which lost 6 bases and 3 bases, there was a span of 17 bases. The CDR3 reads CASRPGSSRDTEAFF. In DNA, the CDR3 is TGTGCCAGCAGACCGGGGAGCAGCCGGGACACTGAAGCTTTCTTT.